The T cell receptor (beta chain) under discussion was sequenced for a study of tumor-infiltrating lymphocytes in primary liver carcinoma. Overall study: With diameters of about 4 to 11 cm, tumors were stage T1-T3 N0M0.

The source of the blood RNA was unsorted whole blood, and germline DNA was extracted as well. Collection of about 3.7 milliliters of peripheral blood took place before surgery. This CDR3 comprises 12 residues. With regard to this clonotype: A junction boundary mismatches the germline segment, possibly from a read error.

Total RNA (roughly 530 ng) served as template for TCR beta cDNA synthesis primed by a constant-region primer. A slightly modified ARM-PCR protocol with three nested multiplex PCR rounds produced these TCR beta libraries. Researchers ran the first two PCR rounds for ten to eleven cycles each with TRBV1-TRBV30 forward primers and a C-beta reverse primer. TCRdb independently ran MiXCR on the multiplex PCR reads; one entry per CDR3 protein. The data contain 300,000 to 350,000 distinct CDR3 sequences, 58% of them singletons. Sequenced input: peripheral blood. This TCR was recovered from a woman in her twenties or thirties with primary liver carcinoma and hepatitis B virus infection. The chain couples TRBV12-3 or TRBV12-4 to TRBJ1-4; no firm D call. CDR3 bases: TGTACCAGCAGTCAGACACGGGAAAAACTGTTTTTT. Its translation is CTSSQTREKLFF.